Below, 5 T cell receptor beta chains from the same sample are listed, as sequenced in a study of OX40 agonist ivuxolimab in advanced cancers. Repertoires were generated with immunoSEQ multiplex PCR, while TCRdb's copy carries only in-frame clones and drops some. The top ten hold roughly 35% of the sample, which has tens of thousands of clones, approximately 85% seen once. Material: CD4+ or CD8+ T cells sorted from blood, obtained in a trial of the OX40 agonist ivuxolimab. The origin of the receptors is an adult with an advanced solid tumor such as melanoma, head and neck, liver or kidney cancer.

The CDR3 coding sequence is TGTGCCAGTAGTAAGACAGGGCGCGCTGAAAAACTGTTTTTT. Amino acids: CASSKTGRAEKLFF. V and J are TRBV19 and TRBJ1-4; TRBD1 aligns across 7 bases. V dropped 4 bases and J dropped 7; count of bases not matched to a gene: 6. CDR1 is LNHDA, CDR2 SQIVND, per germline (reference sequence). This CDR3 contains 14 residues.

This clone is medium-sized. The V gene is TRBV6-6, the J gene TRBJ2-5, with 11 bases lining up with TRBD1. Per the germline V gene, CDR1 is MNHNY and CDR2 is SVGAGI (reference sequence). V lost 6 bases, J lost 4 bases, and 10 bases stayed unmatched. This CDR3 has 16 amino acids. The CDR3, as DNA: TGTGCCAGCAGCCCTCTCCGGGACAGGGGGATAGAGACCCAGTACTTC. Encoded protein: CASSPLRDRGIETQYF.

This CDR3 reads CASTQDVPTNEKLFF. The DNA of the CDR3 is TGCGCCAGCACCCAGGACGTACCAACTAATGAAAAACTGTTTTTT. V and J are TRBV10-1 and TRBJ1-4; D is uncertain. Germline lookup yields CDR1 WNHNN and CDR2 SYGVQD (reference sequence). The V and J ends lost 7 bases and 0 bases respectively, with 12 bases between them. CDR3 size: 15 residues.

The chain recombines TRBV15 with TRBJ2-2, with D perhaps TRBD1 (6 bases). This CDR3 comprises 18 residues. CDR1 LNHNV and CDR2 YYDKDF come from the germline V gene (reference sequence). Between the trimmed V and J ends, which lost 2 bases and 4 bases, there was a span of 20 bases. In DNA form, the CDR3 reads TGTGCCACCAGCAGAAGGGGTTGGGCAGGGGATCCCACCGGGGAGCTGTTTTTT. Translating it yields CATSRRGWAGDPTGELFF.

V and J are TRBV11-2 and TRBJ1-2; perhaps TRBD1 as D (6 bases). Germline V gene lookup returns CDR1 SGHAT and CDR2 FQNNGV. V was cut by 2 bases and J by 12 bases, with 25 bases left in between. The CDR3 runs 16 residues. The DNA of the CDR3 is TGTGCCAGCAGCTTATTCACGGGGGGGGCCACCCCTAGGGACACCTTC. Translating gives CASSLFTGGATPRDTF.